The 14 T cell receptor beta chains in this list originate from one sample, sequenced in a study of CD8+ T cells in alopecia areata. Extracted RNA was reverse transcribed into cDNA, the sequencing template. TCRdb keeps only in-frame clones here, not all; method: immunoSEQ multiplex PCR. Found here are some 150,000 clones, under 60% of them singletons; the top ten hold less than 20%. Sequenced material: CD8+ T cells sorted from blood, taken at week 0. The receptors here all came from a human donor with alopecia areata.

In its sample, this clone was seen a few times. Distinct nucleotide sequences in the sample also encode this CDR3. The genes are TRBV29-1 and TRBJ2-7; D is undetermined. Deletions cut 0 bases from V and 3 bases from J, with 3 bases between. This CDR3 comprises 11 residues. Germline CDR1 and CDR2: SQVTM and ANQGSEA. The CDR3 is CSVEDLYEQYF. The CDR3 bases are TGCAGCGTTGAAGATCTCTACGAGCAGTACTTC.

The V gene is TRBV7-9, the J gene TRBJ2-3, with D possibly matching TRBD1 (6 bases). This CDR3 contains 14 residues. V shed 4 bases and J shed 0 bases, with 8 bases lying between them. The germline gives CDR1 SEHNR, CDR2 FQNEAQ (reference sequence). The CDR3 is CASSSTGSTDTQYF. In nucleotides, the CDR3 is TGTGCCAGCAGCTCTACAGGGAGCACAGATACGCAGTATTTT.

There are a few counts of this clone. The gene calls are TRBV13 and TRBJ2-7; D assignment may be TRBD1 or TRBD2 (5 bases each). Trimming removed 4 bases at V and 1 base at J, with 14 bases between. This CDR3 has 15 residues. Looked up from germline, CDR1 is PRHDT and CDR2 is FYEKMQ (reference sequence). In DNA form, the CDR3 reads TGTGCCAGCAGCTCCCAAGGGGACGGATCCTACGAGCAGTACTTC. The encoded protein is CASSSQGDGSYEQYF.

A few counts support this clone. CDR3 sequence: CASSQTGSQVAFF. In DNA, the CDR3 is TGTGCCAGCAGCCAAACAGGGTCCCAGGTAGCTTTCTTT. This chain links TRBV9 with TRBJ1-1; D might be TRBD1 (6 bases). Trimming took 4 bases from V and 10 from J, leaving 17 bases between them. The CDR3 sequence is 13 residues long. In germline, CDR1 is SGDLS, CDR2 YYNGEE.

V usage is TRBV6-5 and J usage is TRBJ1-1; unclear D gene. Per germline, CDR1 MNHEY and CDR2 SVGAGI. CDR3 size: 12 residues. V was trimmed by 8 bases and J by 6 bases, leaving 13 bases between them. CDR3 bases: TGTGCCAGCCGGCGGTTCGGGTCTGAAGCTTTCTTT. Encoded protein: CASRRFGSEAFF.

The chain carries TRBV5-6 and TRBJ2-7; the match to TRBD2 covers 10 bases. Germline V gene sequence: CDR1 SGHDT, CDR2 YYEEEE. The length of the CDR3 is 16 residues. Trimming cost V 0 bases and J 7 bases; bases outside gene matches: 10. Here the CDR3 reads CASSLVVAGGPVEQYF. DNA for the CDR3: TGTGCCAGCAGCTTGGTGGTAGCGGGGGGTCCCGTGGAGCAGTACTTC.

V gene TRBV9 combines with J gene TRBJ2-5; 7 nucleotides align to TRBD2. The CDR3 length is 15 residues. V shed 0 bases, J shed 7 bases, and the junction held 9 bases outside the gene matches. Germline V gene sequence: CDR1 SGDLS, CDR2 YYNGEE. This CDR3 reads CASSVDREGRGTQYF. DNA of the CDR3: TGTGCCAGCAGCGTAGATAGGGAGGGCCGCGGGACCCAGTACTTC.

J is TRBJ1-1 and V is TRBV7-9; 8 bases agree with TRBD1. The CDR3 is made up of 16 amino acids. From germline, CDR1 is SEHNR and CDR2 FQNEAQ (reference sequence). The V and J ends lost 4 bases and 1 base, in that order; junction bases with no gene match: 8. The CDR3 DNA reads TGTGCCAGCAGCTCTGGACAGGGTGGGAAGAACACTGAAGCTTTCTTT. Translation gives CASSSGQGGKNTEAFF.

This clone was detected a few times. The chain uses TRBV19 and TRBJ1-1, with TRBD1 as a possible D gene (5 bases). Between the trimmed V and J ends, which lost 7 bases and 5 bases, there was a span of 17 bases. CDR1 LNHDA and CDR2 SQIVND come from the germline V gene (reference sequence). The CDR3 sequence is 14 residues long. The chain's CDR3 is CASTPLGGVTEAFF. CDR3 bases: TGTGCCAGTACTCCCCTAGGAGGGGTTACTGAAGCTTTCTTT. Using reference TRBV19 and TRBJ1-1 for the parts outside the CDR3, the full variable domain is DGGITQSPKYLFRKEGQNVTLSCEQNLNHDAMYWYRQDPGQGLRLIYYSQIVNDFQKGDIAEGYSVSREKKESFPLTVTSAQKNPTAFYLCASTPLGGVTEAFFGQGTRLTVV.

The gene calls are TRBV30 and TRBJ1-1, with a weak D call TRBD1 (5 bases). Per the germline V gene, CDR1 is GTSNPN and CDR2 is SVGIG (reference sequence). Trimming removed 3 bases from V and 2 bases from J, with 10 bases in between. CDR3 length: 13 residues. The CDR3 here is CAWRTGGNTEAFF. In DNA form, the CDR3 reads TGTGCCTGGAGGACGGGGGGAAACACTGAAGCTTTCTTT.

The CDR3 DNA sequence: TGTGCCAGCAGCCCAGAACCGAATCTGAACACTGAAGCTTTCTTT. It is translated as CASSPEPNLNTEAFF. This rearrangement joins TRBV7-9 to TRBJ1-1; no clear D. The CDR3 runs to 15 residues. From germline, CDR1 is SEHNR and CDR2 FQNEAQ (reference sequence). V lost 5 bases to trimming and J lost 0 bases, with 13 bases between them.

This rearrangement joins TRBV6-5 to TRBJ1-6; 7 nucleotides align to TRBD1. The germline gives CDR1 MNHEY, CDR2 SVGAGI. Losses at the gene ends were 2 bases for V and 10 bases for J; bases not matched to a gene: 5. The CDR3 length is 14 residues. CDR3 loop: CASSYTTGSSPLHF. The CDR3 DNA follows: TGTGCCAGCAGTTACACGACAGGGAGCTCACCCCTCCACTTT.

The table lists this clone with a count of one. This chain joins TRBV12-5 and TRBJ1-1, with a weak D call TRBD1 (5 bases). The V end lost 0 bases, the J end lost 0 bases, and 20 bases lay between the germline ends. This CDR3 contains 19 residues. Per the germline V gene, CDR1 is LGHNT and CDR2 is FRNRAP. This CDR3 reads CASGLVRSGNLRMNTEAFF. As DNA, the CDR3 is TGTGCTAGTGGTTTGGTCCGATCAGGGAACCTTCGAATGAACACTGAAGCTTTCTTT.

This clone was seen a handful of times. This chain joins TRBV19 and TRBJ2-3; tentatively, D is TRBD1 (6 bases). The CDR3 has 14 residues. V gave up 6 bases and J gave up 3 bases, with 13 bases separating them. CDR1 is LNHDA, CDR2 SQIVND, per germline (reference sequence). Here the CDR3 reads CASSQRRGTDTQYF. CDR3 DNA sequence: TGTGCCAGTAGCCAGCGAAGGGGGACAGATACGCAGTATTTT. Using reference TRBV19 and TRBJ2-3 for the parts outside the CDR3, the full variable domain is DGGITQSPKYLFRKEGQNVTLSCEQNLNHDAMYWYRQDPGQGLRLIYYSQIVNDFQKGDIAEGYSVSREKKESFPLTVTSAQKNPTAFYLCASSQRRGTDTQYFGPGTRLTVL.